This T cell receptor beta chain was found in a study of cytomegalovirus exposure and HLA in healthy donors. Findings of the study overall: The analysis excluded some indistinguishable V segments, including TRBV6-2 and TRBV6-3. In a later analysis, V- and J-gene trimming of beta chains associated with a DCLRE1C missense variant, replicated independently. Among the CMV-associated chains, a few were confirmed in vitro as specific for CMV antigens.

With V trimmed by 2 bases and J by 4 bases, 7 bases remained unmatched. Germline loops: CDR1 SGHTA, CDR2 FQGTGA. The CDR3 length is 17 residues. Notes on this clone: Antigen unknown.

A multiplex PCR was run with 60 Vbeta primers and 13 Jbeta primers. Produced via immunoSEQ multiplex PCR; TCRdb's table is partial and in-frame only. Of under 150,000 clones in the sample, 80% are singletons; the top ten hold 2.4%. The sequence derives from a man in his fifties in good health and CMV-seronegative. The rearrangement joins TRBV7-3 to TRBJ2-3, with 12 bases fitting TRBD2. Sequenced input: PBMCs. The CDR3 here is CASSLSPSGGAPDTQYF. The CDR3 DNA sequence: TGTGCCAGCAGCTTATCCCCTAGCGGGGGGGCCCCAGATACGCAGTATTTT.